This passage covers 22 T cell receptor beta chains from one sample sequenced in a study of OX40 agonist ivuxolimab in advanced cancers. Sequencing was performed with immunoSEQ multiplex PCR; in TCRdb, only in-frame clones are kept and a portion is missing. The sample lists some 55,000 clones; approximately 84% were seen once. The material sequenced was CD4+ or CD8+ T cells sorted from blood, taken in a trial of the OX40 agonist ivuxolimab. All receptors come from an adult with an advanced solid tumor such as melanoma, head and neck, liver or kidney cancer.

The chain recombines TRBV2 with TRBJ1-2; D may be TRBD1 (5 bases). From germline, CDR1 is SNHLY and CDR2 FYNNEI. Trimming left V 0 bases short and J 8 bases short, with 19 bases between. This CDR3 has 16 residues. The CDR3 protein is CASSEAPATAGYGYTF. In DNA form, the CDR3 reads TGTGCCAGCAGTGAAGCGCCCGCCACGGCAGGGTACGGCTACACCTTC.

This clone came up a few times. The chain is built from TRBV18 and TRBJ1-1; 7 bases agree with TRBD1. This CDR3 has 13 residues. The J segment lost 10 bases and the V segment lost 5 bases, leaving 10 bases of the junction unmatched. Germline V gives CDR1 KGHSH, CDR2 LQKENI. The CDR3 loop reads CASSGGTEGRAFF. In DNA form, the CDR3 reads TGTGCCAGCTCAGGAGGGACAGAAGGTAGAGCTTTCTTT.

This sequence joins TRBV6-1 and TRBJ1-3, with TRBD1 matching 9 bases. CDR1 is MNHNS, CDR2 SASEGT, per germline. Germline trimming cut 4 bases from V and 4 bases from J; bases unmatched to any gene: 5. The CDR3 covers 15 residues. The CDR3, as DNA: TGTGCCAGCAGTGCACGACAGGGGGGGGGAAACACCATATATTTT. This encodes CASSARQGGGNTIYF.

The rearrangement uses TRBV7-2 and TRBJ1-1; no definite D call. V lost 0 bases to trimming and J lost 2 bases, with 10 bases between them. The CDR3 extends over 15 amino acids. Germline V gene data show CDR1 as SGHTA and CDR2 as FQGNSA. As DNA, the CDR3 is TGTGCCAGCAGCTTAGCGGGGAATATCAACACTGAAGCTTTCTTT. Protein: CASSLAGNINTEAFF.

The V call is TRBV6-5, the J call TRBJ2-7; TRBD1 agrees at 7 bases. The germline gives CDR1 MNHEY, CDR2 SVGAGI. V lost 5 bases to trimming and J lost 2 bases; unmatched junction nucleotides: 3. This CDR3 has 13 amino acids. The CDR3 DNA sequence: TGTGCCAGCAGTCAACAGGGGCCCTACGAGCAGTACTTC. Translating gives CASSQQGPYEQYF.

The chain carries TRBV7-3 and TRBJ2-1, with TRBD2 identical over 11 bases. Germline values: CDR1 SGHTA, CDR2 FQGTGA. This CDR3 is built from 19 residues. J gave up 4 bases and V 7 bases, and 18 bases lay outside the gene matches. This CDR3 reads CASTLPTTSGNTIYNEQFF. CDR3 DNA: TGTGCCAGCACCCTCCCCACGACTAGCGGGAATACTATTTACAATGAGCAGTTCTTC.

The genes are TRBV7-9 and TRBJ2-6; D unresolved. This CDR3 spans 17 amino acids. V dropped 1 base and J dropped 0 bases, with 10 bases sitting between them. Germline CDR1 is SEHNR and CDR2 is FQNEAQ (reference sequence). The CDR3 here is CASSLGLLGSGANVLTF. The CDR3 DNA sequence: TGTGCCAGCAGCTTAGGGTTATTAGGCTCTGGGGCCAACGTCCTGACTTTC.

The genes are TRBV27 and TRBJ1-1, with D perhaps matching TRBD1 (5 bases). This CDR3 is 14 amino acids long. Germline assignment: CDR1 MNHEY and CDR2 SMNVEV (reference sequence). Trimming shortened V by 3 bases and J by 1 base, and 9 bases separated the two germline ends. The CDR3 coding sequence is TGTGCCAGCAGTTTTACGGACAAGAACACTGAAGCTTTCTTT. Translating it yields CASSFTDKNTEAFF.

The J gene is TRBJ1-1, the V gene TRBV28; the D is unclear. CDR3 length: 17 amino acids. Deletions cut 5 bases from V and 0 bases from J, with 19 bases between. CDR1 and CDR2 (germline): MDHEN, SYDVKM. This CDR3 reads CASSPGSRVGLNTEAFF. The CDR3 DNA sequence: TGTGCCAGCAGTCCGGGCAGTCGTGTCGGGTTGAACACTGAAGCTTTCTTT.

The chain carries TRBV7-9 and TRBJ2-7; possibly TRBD1 for D (6 bases). CDR1 is SEHNR, CDR2 FQNEAQ, per germline (reference sequence). V was shortened by 2 bases and J by 2 bases, with 10 bases between the two germline ends. CDR3 length: 14 residues. CDR3 protein: CASSLQGNTYEQYF. CDR3 DNA sequence: TGTGCCAGCAGCTTACAGGGGAATACCTACGAGCAGTACTTC.

V gene TRBV19 combines with J gene TRBJ1-2, with a tentative D call TRBD1 (5 bases). The germline CDR1 and CDR2 sequences are LNHDA and SQIVND (reference sequence). V lost 5 bases to trimming and J lost 0 bases, with 16 bases between them. The CDR3 loop spans 16 amino acids. For the CDR3, the DNA is TGTGCCAGTAGTTGGGGAGGGACCCTCGCTAACTATGGCTACACCTTC. Its protein product is CASSWGGTLANYGYTF.

The rearrangement links TRBV19 to TRBJ2-2, with 9 bases fitting TRBD2. The CDR3 is made up of 17 amino acids. J gave up 5 bases and V 0 bases, and 7 bases lay outside the gene matches. Germline V gene data show CDR1 as LNHDA and CDR2 as SQIVND (reference sequence). CDR3 loop: CASSIDPSSGITGELFF. Here the CDR3 DNA reads TGTGCCAGTAGTATAGATCCTTCTAGCGGGATTACCGGGGAGCTGTTTTTT.

The rearrangement links TRBV6-5 to TRBJ1-1; possible D gene TRBD1, 6 bases. The CDR3 extends over 13 amino acids. Per the germline V gene, CDR1 is MNHEY and CDR2 is SVGAGI. The V gene lost 10 bases and the J gene lost 3 bases, with 15 bases spanning the gap. CDR3 coding DNA: TGTGCCACCCAAGGGGGGAGCGACACTGAAGCTTTCTTT. It yields the protein CATQGGSDTEAFF.

The rearrangement joins TRBV6-5 to TRBJ1-2; possible D gene TRBD1, 6 bases. Germline V gene lookup returns CDR1 MNHEY and CDR2 SVGAGI. The CDR3 length is 14 residues. The V end lost 6 bases, the J end lost 7 bases, and 18 bases lay between the germline ends. The CDR3 DNA reads as TGTGCCAGCAGCCTACCCAAGGGGGTCGGTGGCTACACCTTC. This translates into CASSLPKGVGGYTF.

CDR3 amino acids: CASSLIGSGGPNEQFF. The DNA for the CDR3 is TGTGCCAGCAGTTTAATCGGGTCGGGAGGGCCTAATGAGCAGTTCTTC. V and J are TRBV28 and TRBJ2-1; 8 positions agree with TRBD2. V shed 2 bases, J shed 7 bases, and the junction held 10 bases outside the gene matches. The germline CDR1 and CDR2 sequences are MDHEN and SYDVKM. This CDR3 spans 16 amino acids.

The chain carries TRBV4-1 and TRBJ2-3; tentatively, D is TRBD1 or TRBD2 (5 bases each). Looked up from germline, CDR1 is MGHRA and CDR2 is YSYEKL. This CDR3 contains 14 residues. V lost 7 bases, J lost 6 bases, and 17 bases lay in between. CDR3 nucleotides: TGCGCCAGCAAACCTCCTGGGACGCGGGATACGCAGTATTTT. As protein: CASKPPGTRDTQYF.

This clone was seen once. This rearrangement joins TRBV9 to TRBJ2-3; D is unresolved. Germline lookup yields CDR1 SGDLS and CDR2 YYNGEE. Trimming took off 3 bases at V and 1 base at J, with 3 bases between the two ends. The CDR3 loop spans 12 amino acids. The CDR3 nucleotides read TGTGCCAGCAGCGCCCGCACAGATACGCAGTATTTT. Protein product: CASSARTDTQYF.

CDR3 amino acids: CASSRDRGRSDTEAFF. The CDR3 DNA reads TGTGCCAGTAGTAGGGACAGGGGGCGGTCTGACACTGAAGCTTTCTTT. This rearrangement joins TRBV19 to TRBJ1-1; 12 bases match TRBD1. Trimming took 4 bases from V and 3 from J; bases not matched to a gene: 6. This CDR3 is 16 amino acids long. Germline values: CDR1 LNHDA, CDR2 SQIVND (reference sequence).

The V gene is TRBV7-9, the J gene TRBJ2-2; 7 bases are shared with TRBD2. V lost 2 bases, J lost 7 bases, and 4 bases stayed unmatched. In germline, CDR1 is SEHNR, CDR2 FQNEAQ (reference sequence). The CDR3 is 14 residues long. CDR3 nucleotide sequence: TGTGCCAGCAGCTTAATCGCGGGAGTCGGGGAGCTGTTTTTT. Translated: CASSLIAGVGELFF.

The chain combines TRBV6-5 with TRBJ2-2, with D unclear. V lost 7 bases to trimming and J lost 9 bases, with 9 bases between them. The germline CDR1 and CDR2 sequences are MNHEY and SVGAGI. CDR3 length: 11 amino acids. CDR3 amino acids: CASTERRELFF. The CDR3 region has the DNA TGTGCCAGCACGGAACGGAGGGAGCTGTTTTTT.

This rearrangement joins TRBV6-6 to TRBJ2-2; no definite D call. The CDR3 sequence is 13 residues long. Germline V gene data show CDR1 as MNHNY and CDR2 as SVGAGI (reference sequence). Trimming stripped 4 bases from V and 5 bases from J, with 8 bases between. CDR3 nucleotide sequence: TGTGCCAGCAGTTGGCCTGGTACCGGGGAGCTGTTTTTT. This gives the protein CASSWPGTGELFF.

The chain employs TRBV5-4 and TRBJ2-1, with TRBD2 matching over 7 bases. The CDR3 length is 15 residues. The V and J ends lost 0 bases and 8 bases, in that order; junction bases with no gene match: 8. Germline V gene data show CDR1 as SGHNT and CDR2 as YYREEE (reference sequence). The CDR3 protein is CASSLVGTTGHEQFF. The CDR3 DNA reads as TGTGCCAGCAGCTTGGTCGGGACTACGGGGCATGAGCAGTTCTTC.